Following are 5 T cell receptor beta chains from one sample sequenced in a study of T cell responses to AZD1222 COVID-19 vaccine. Repertoires were generated with immunoSEQ multiplex PCR, while TCRdb's copy carries only in-frame clones and drops some. The sample shows about 86,000 clones, 88% of them seen only once. Specimen: peripheral blood, collected 28 days after the second AZD1222 dose. The receptors here all came from an adult who received the AZD1222 COVID-19 vaccine.

This chain's CDR3 is CASSPTYTSTDTQYF. CDR3 nucleotide sequence: TGTGCCAGCAGTCCGACATACACGAGCACAGATACGCAGTATTTT. The J gene is TRBJ2-3, the V gene TRBV27; D is ambiguous. Germline V gene lookup returns CDR1 MNHEY and CDR2 SMNVEV (reference sequence). Trimming pared 5 bases from V and 0 bases from J, leaving 12 bases between. This CDR3 region has 15 residues.

This clone showed up just a few times. The chain employs TRBV30 and TRBJ2-2; D possibly matches TRBD1 or TRBD2 (5 bases each). The V gene lost 1 base and the J gene lost 3 bases, with 12 bases spanning the gap. CDR1 GTSNPN and CDR2 SVGIG come from the germline V gene (reference sequence). The CDR3 extends over 15 amino acids. CDR3 residues: CAWSAEGRDTGELFF. For the CDR3, the DNA is TGTGCCTGGAGTGCTGAGGGGAGAGACACCGGGGAGCTGTTTTTT.

This rearrangement joins TRBV19 to TRBJ2-5; no clear D gene. The CDR3 is made up of 11 amino acids. Germline V gene data show CDR1 as LNHDA and CDR2 as SQIVND (reference sequence). V lost 5 bases and J 1 base, leaving 2 bases between the germline ends. The CDR3 DNA reads TGTGCCAGTAGTTTCCAAGAGACCCAGTACTTC. Protein: CASSFQETQYF.

This rearrangement joins TRBV29-1 to TRBJ1-2; D gene uncertain. This CDR3 contains 13 residues. Germline lookup yields CDR1 SQVTM and CDR2 ANQGSEA. V dropped 7 bases and J dropped 8 bases, with 20 bases sitting between them. The CDR3 bases are TGCAGCGCGGTGGACCTTCTGGGGATCGGCTACACCTTC. The encoded protein is CSAVDLLGIGYTF.

The chain uses TRBV5-1 and TRBJ2-1; 12 nucleotides agree with TRBD2. Germline loops: CDR1 SGHRS, CDR2 YFSETQ. This CDR3 has 16 amino acids. The ends lost 0 bases at V and 7 bases at J; junction bases unmatched: 5. CDR3 sequence reads: CASSLVTSGSSNEQFF. In nucleotides, the CDR3 is TGCGCCAGCAGCTTGGTGACTAGCGGGAGTTCTAATGAGCAGTTCTTC.